Listed below are T cell receptor beta chains from one sample, sequenced in a study of post-analysis software for immune sequencing data. TCRdb re-derived calls from the PCR reads in MiXCR, one entry per CDR3 protein. The sample has some 370,000 distinct CDR3 sequences; 30% to 45% are singletons. The sample consisted of blood. Source of these receptors: a girl aged 10-17 years with multiple sclerosis. Both conserved end residues are part of each CDR3. D genes are given only for firm matches. The size field is filled for only some rows; it gives once, few, many or a size class.

>TRBJ2-7|NA|few|TRBV7-2
CASRPRQGPHEQYF
TGTGCCAGCAGACCAAGGCAGGGTCCACACGAGCAGTACTTC
>TRBJ2-3|NA|NA|TRBV5-6
CASRTVSIGTDTQYF
TGTGCCAGCAGGACAGTAAGCATTGGTACAGATACGCAGTATTTT
>TRBJ1-2|NA|few|TRBV29-1
CSVENGTIRYGYTF
TGCAGCGTTGAAAACGGGACAATCCGGTATGGCTACACCTTC
>TRBJ2-1|NA|NA|TRBV19
CASSPPPGGLFF
TGTGCCAGTAGTCCTCCCCCCGGTGGGCTGTTCTTC
>TRBJ2-3|TRBD2|few|TRBV20-1
CSARALAGGRDTQYF
TGCAGTGCTAGAGCGCTAGCGGGGGGGCGTGATACGCAGTATTTT
>TRBJ2-1|NA|NA|TRBV9
CASSVGLDSYNEQFF
TGTGCCAGCAGCGTAGGACTAGATTCCTACAATGAGCAGTTCTTC
>TRBJ2-1|NA|NA|TRBV6-1
CASSGSNEQFF
TGTGCCAGCAGTGGAAGTAACGAGCAGTTCTTC
>TRBJ2-5|NA|few|TRBV5-1
CASSFGSPQETQYF
TGCGCCAGCAGCTTCGGCTCACCACAAGAGACCCAGTACTTC
>TRBJ2-5|NA|NA|TRBV6-2/TRBV6-3
CASSFYTPAQETQYF
TGTGCCAGCAGTTTTTACACCCCGGCCCAAGAGACCCAGTACTTC
>TRBJ2-7|TRBD1|NA|TRBV7-9
CASRSGRDRGFDEQYF
TGTGCCAGCAGATCCGGTAGGGACAGGGGCTTCGACGAGCAGTACTTC
>TRBJ1-5|NA|NA|TRBV6-5
CATRVQLNQPQHF
TGTGCCACTCGCGTCCAGCTTAATCAGCCCCAGCATTTT
>TRBJ2-3|TRBD2|NA|TRBV6-1
CASSEWAGGSYDTQYF
TGTGCCAGCAGTGAATGGGCGGGGGGAAGTTATGATACGCAGTATTTT
>TRBJ2-7|NA|few|TRBV4-1
CAIWGVEQYF
TGCGCCATTTGGGGGGTCGAGCAGTACTTC
>TRBJ2-3|NA|NA|TRBV29-1
CSVVVQGSFRDTQYF
TGCAGCGTCGTAGTACAGGGTTCATTTAGGGATACGCAGTATTTT
>TRBJ2-7|NA|NA|TRBV12-3/TRBV12-4
CASSFGAGAEVEQYF
TGTGCCAGCAGTTTCGGGGCGGGGGCCGAGGTCGAGCAGTACTTC
>TRBJ1-1|NA|once|TRBV6-2/TRBV6-3
CASSYSDGRRAFF
TGTGCCAGCAGTTACTCGGATGGCCGCCGAGCTTTCTTT
>TRBJ1-2|TRBD1|once|TRBV7-9
CASSLPTGTGPVSTGYGYTF
TGTGCCAGCAGCTTACCAACCGGGACAGGGCCGGTTTCTACCGGCTATGGCTACACCTTC
>TRBJ2-1|NA|few|TRBV7-3
CASSSSRGSYNEQFF
TGTGCCAGCAGCTCATCCCGGGGGTCCTACAATGAGCAGTTCTTC
>TRBJ2-5|TRBD2|NA|TRBV7-2
CASSPHPLAAQETQYF
TGTGCCAGCAGCCCCCACCCGCTAGCGGCTCAAGAGACCCAGTACTTC
>TRBJ1-6|TRBD1|few|TRBV5-1
CASSPGQGTSPLHF
TGCGCCAGCAGCCCGGGACAGGGCACCTCACCCCTCCACTTT
>TRBJ1-1|TRBD1|few|TRBV5-4
CASRGTGGNVNTEAFF
TGTGCCAGCAGGGGGACAGGGGGGAATGTCAACACTGAAGCTTTCTTT
>TRBJ2-7|NA|NA|TRBV7-2
CASSLGWGVPYEQYF
TGTGCCAGCAGCTTAGGGTGGGGGGTCCCCTACGAGCAGTACTTC
>TRBJ2-1|NA|NA|TRBV27
CASSPGLGEQFF
TGTGCCAGCAGTCCCGGACTGGGTGAGCAGTTCTTC
>TRBJ2-7|NA|NA|TRBV9
CASSVGWADQQYF
TGTGCCAGCAGCGTGGGATGGGCAGACCAGCAGTACTTC
>TRBJ2-5|TRBD1|NA|TRBV7-6
CASSLEKGTVEETQYF
TGTGCCAGCAGCTTAGAGAAGGGGACAGTAGAAGAGACCCAGTACTTC
>TRBJ2-7|NA|NA|TRBV6-5
CASSPGTYDEQYF
TGTGCCAGCAGCCCTGGGACGTACGACGAGCAGTACTTC
>TRBJ2-7|NA|few|TRBV20-1
CSARHQDYEQYF
TGCAGTGCGCGCCATCAGGACTACGAGCAGTACTTC
>TRBJ1-2|NA|once|TRBV4-1
CASRDAGDLYGYTF
TGCGCCAGCAGGGATGCCGGGGACCTCTATGGCTACACCTTC
>TRBJ1-2|NA|NA|TRBV27
CASSSSSGPGYGYTF
TGTGCCAGCAGTTCCTCGAGCGGCCCCGGCTATGGCTACACCTTC
>TRBJ1-1|TRBD1|NA|TRBV7-9
CASSAGQMNTEAFF
TGTGCCAGCAGCGCGGGACAGATGAACACTGAAGCTTTCTTT
>TRBJ2-7|NA|many|TRBV29-1
CSVAREDEQYF
TGCAGCGTTGCCAGGGAGGACGAGCAGTACTTC
>TRBJ1-5|NA|few|TRBV12-3/TRBV12-4
CASHGGQGNQPQHF
TGTGCCAGCCATGGGGGTCAGGGCAATCAGCCCCAGCATTTT
>TRBJ2-5|NA|NA|TRBV5-1
CASSPGHPQETQYF
TGCGCCAGCAGCCCGGGACATCCGCAAGAGACCCAGTACTTC
>TRBJ2-7|NA|few|TRBV7-2
CASSLEIGSPTYEQYF
TGTGCCAGCAGCTTAGAAATAGGCAGCCCTACCTACGAGCAGTACTTC
>TRBJ2-7|NA|NA|TRBV27
CASSSWTSEPYEQYF
TGTGCCAGCAGTTCCTGGACTTCTGAGCCCTACGAGCAGTACTTC
>TRBJ2-4|NA|few|TRBV7-2
CASSSGHLAKNIQYF
TGTGCCAGCAGTTCAGGACACTTAGCCAAAAACATTCAGTACTTC
>TRBJ2-1|TRBD2|few|TRBV6-6
CASRSSGKNEQFF
TGTGCCAGCAGATCCAGCGGGAAAAATGAGCAGTTCTTC
>TRBJ1-2|TRBD1|NA|TRBV6-6
CTSSAGQGYGYTF
TGTACCAGCAGCGCCGGACAGGGCTATGGCTACACCTTC
>TRBJ1-2|NA|NA|TRBV5-8
CASTFVGRADYGYTF
TGTGCCAGCACCTTTGTTGGCAGGGCGGACTATGGCTACACCTTC
>TRBJ2-5|TRBD2|few|TRBV7-2
CASSPRTSGGWETQYF
TGTGCCAGCAGCCCCCGGACTAGCGGGGGCTGGGAGACCCAGTACTTC
>TRBJ2-2|TRBD1|NA|TRBV25-1
CASSELRTGLFF
TGTGCCAGCAGTGAGTTGAGGACAGGGCTGTTTTTT
>TRBJ2-2|NA|NA|TRBV20-1
CSGRETNTGELFF
TGCAGTGGGAGAGAAACGAACACCGGGGAGCTGTTTTTT
>TRBJ1-5|TRBD1|NA|TRBV5-1
CASSWGDRGQPQHF
TGCGCCAGCAGCTGGGGGGACAGGGGACAGCCCCAGCATTTT
>TRBJ2-7|NA|NA|TRBV6-1
CASSEIYEQYF
TGTGCCAGCAGTGAGATTTACGAGCAGTACTTC
>TRBJ2-7|NA|few|TRBV5-6
CASSFRADYEQYF
TGTGCCAGCAGCTTCCGGGCAGACTACGAGCAGTACTTC
>TRBJ2-7|NA|many|TRBV12-3/TRBV12-4
CASSLAQGPAQYF
TGTGCCAGCAGTTTAGCGCAGGGCCCCGCGCAGTACTTC
>TRBJ1-2|NA|NA|TRBV12-3/TRBV12-4
CASRHRTADGYTF
TGTGCCAGCAGACACAGGACAGCTGATGGCTACACCTTC
>TRBJ2-3|TRBD1|NA|TRBV20-1
CSARDPRDRTDTQYF
TGCAGTGCTAGAGATCCCCGGGACAGGACAGATACGCAGTATTTT
>TRBJ2-1|NA|NA|TRBV28
CATLSSSYNEQFF
TGTGCCACCCTATCCAGCTCCTACAATGAGCAGTTCTTC
>TRBJ2-1|NA|few|TRBV6-1
CASKSITDGYNEQFF
TGTGCCAGCAAATCCATAACGGACGGTTACAATGAGCAGTTCTTC
>TRBJ1-2|NA|few|TRBV28
CASSLVRGINYGYTF
TGTGCCAGCAGTTTAGTCAGGGGAATAAACTATGGCTACACCTTC
>TRBJ2-7|NA|NA|TRBV7-2
CASSLGRAAYEQYF
TGTGCCAGCAGCTTGGGCAGGGCCGCCTACGAGCAGTACTTC